The 22 T cell receptor beta chains given below trace back to one sample, sequenced in a study of blood T cell repertoires in COVID-19. Here immunoSEQ multiplex PCR was the method, and the copy in TCRdb shows in-frame clones only, minus some. The table shows 150,000 or so clones, with 86% occurring only once. The sample taken for sequencing was peripheral blood. These receptor sequences come from a woman in her 70s with acute or convalescent COVID-19.

V gene TRBV19 combines with J gene TRBJ2-3; D remains ambiguous. Trimming stripped 1 base from V and 4 bases from J, with 9 bases between. Germline loops: CDR1 LNHDA, CDR2 SQIVND (reference sequence). The CDR3 totals 14 residues. CDR3 in amino acids: CASSIVGGADTQYF. CDR3 nucleotide sequence: TGTGCCAGTAGTATAGTTGGCGGTGCAGATACGCAGTATTTT.

V gene TRBV4-3 combines with J gene TRBJ2-2; 8 bases line up with TRBD2. V shed 0 bases and J 5 bases; nucleotides not matched to a gene: 11. This CDR3 contains 18 residues. Per the germline V gene, CDR1 is LGHNA and CDR2 is YSLEER. CDR3 sequence reads: CASSQEIVGTRFTGELFF. CDR3 DNA sequence: TGCGCCAGCAGCCAAGAAATTGTCGGGACTAGGTTTACCGGGGAGCTGTTTTTT.

The chain recombines TRBV10-3 with TRBJ2-7; tentatively, D is TRBD1 (6 bases). The CDR3 sequence is 14 residues long. Trimming took 6 bases from V and 3 from J, leaving 15 bases between them. Germline-derived CDR1 and CDR2 are ENHRY and SYGVKD. Written as DNA, the CDR3 is TGTGCCATCAGAACGACAGGCTTTGACTACGAGCAGTACTTC. Its protein product is CAIRTTGFDYEQYF.

This clone was seen just once. The chain combines TRBV3-1 (or the pseudogene TRBV3-2) with TRBJ2-2, with 8 bases fitting TRBD2. This CDR3 has 17 residues. Germline V gives CDR1 LGHDT, CDR2 YNNKEL (reference sequence). Trimming at V came to 0 bases and at J to 6 bases, leaving 9 bases not matched to a gene. The CDR3 spells CASSQDRSGKVAGELFF. CDR3 coding DNA: TGTGCCAGCAGCCAAGATCGTAGCGGGAAAGTTGCCGGGGAGCTGTTTTTT.

The chain joins TRBV27 to TRBJ2-3; the match to TRBD2 covers 12 bases. CDR1 and CDR2 (germline): MNHEY, SMNVEV (reference sequence). The CDR3 loop spans 14 amino acids. Germline trimming cut 4 bases from V and 6 bases from J; bases unmatched to any gene: 2. DNA of the CDR3: TGTGCCAGCAGTTATACTAGCGGGAGGGATACGCAGTATTTT. This codes for CASSYTSGRDTQYF.

V gene TRBV7-9 combines with J gene TRBJ2-7, with 8 nucleotides matching TRBD2. Germline CDR1 and CDR2: SEHNR and FQNEAQ (reference sequence). This CDR3 spans 16 amino acids. The V segment lost 5 bases and the J segment 2 bases; nucleotides outside the gene matches: 11. CDR3: CASSTRVTSGTYEQYF. In DNA, the CDR3 is TGTGCCAGCAGCACGCGCGTTACTAGCGGAACCTACGAGCAGTACTTC.

The chain carries TRBV7-3 and TRBJ1-5; 7 positions agree with TRBD1. Germline CDR1 reads SGHTA; CDR2 reads FQGTGA. The trim removed 6 bases at V and 5 bases at J, leaving 4 bases unmatched. The CDR3 length is 13 residues. The CDR3 sequence: CASSFDRDQPQHF. DNA of the CDR3: TGTGCCAGCAGTTTCGACAGGGATCAGCCCCAGCATTTT. The whole variable domain, filled in from reference TRBV7-3 and TRBJ1-5, reads GAGVSQTPSNKVTEKGKYVELRCDPISGHTALYWYRQSLGQGPEFLIYFQGTGAADDSGLPNDRFFAVRPEGSVSTLKIQRTERGDSAVYLCASSFDRDQPQHFGDGTRLSIL.

About this clone itself: Other DNA sequences in this sample translate to the same CDR3. The CDR3 bases are TGTGCCAGCAGCCCCTTAAACTCTGGGGCCAACGTCCTGACTTTC. Its protein product is CASSPLNSGANVLTF. This chain connects TRBV7-8 to TRBJ2-6; D is undetermined. Trimming left V 5 bases short and J 0 bases short, with 8 bases between. Germline V gene sequence: CDR1 SGHVS, CDR2 FQNEAQ. The CDR3 extends over 15 amino acids.

This chain uses TRBV9 with TRBJ1-3; D call uncertain. This CDR3 is 17 amino acids long. Looked up from germline, CDR1 is SGDLS and CDR2 is YYNGEE. The V gene lost 0 bases and the J gene lost 0 bases, with 13 bases spanning the gap. CDR3 coding DNA: TGTGCCAGCAGCGTAGCTTCGGGAGGAAGCTCTGGAAACACCATATATTTT. This codes for CASSVASGGSSGNTIYF.

With regard to this clone: The identical CDR3 is also encoded by other nucleotide sequences in the sample. The chain has TRBV6-5 and TRBJ1-4; TRBD1 is a possible D gene (6 bases). The V gene lost 6 bases and the J gene lost 0 bases, with 8 bases spanning the gap. Germline values: CDR1 MNHEY, CDR2 SVGAGI. The CDR3 is 14 residues long. The CDR3 region is CASRRTATNEKLFF. CDR3 in DNA: TGTGCCAGCAGACGGACAGCAACTAATGAAAAACTGTTTTTT.

The chain couples TRBV6-5 to TRBJ1-2, with D perhaps TRBD1 (5 bases). This CDR3 has 13 amino acids. Germline V gene data show CDR1 as MNHEY and CDR2 as SVGAGI. V was shortened by 8 bases and J by 0 bases, with 10 bases between the two germline ends. The CDR3: CASGATANYGYTF. The DNA of the CDR3 is TGTGCCAGCGGAGCGACAGCTAACTATGGCTACACCTTC.

This chain uses TRBV27 with TRBJ1-5, with D hard to call. V was shortened by 6 bases and J by 10 bases, with 16 bases between the two germline ends. The CDR3 has 13 residues. Germline V gene lookup returns CDR1 MNHEY and CDR2 SMNVEV (reference sequence). The CDR3, as DNA: TGTGCCAGCAGACCTAAAAACTGGGCTCCCCAGCATTTT. Its protein is CASRPKNWAPQHF.

The table lists this clone with a few counts. The chain has TRBV2 and TRBJ1-6, with a possible D match to TRBD1 (5 bases). CDR3 length equals 18 residues. V was pared by 6 bases and J by 0 bases, with 18 bases between. Germline V gene data show CDR1 as SNHLY and CDR2 as FYNNEI. Here the CDR3 DNA reads TGTGCCAGCAGGGGGGGTGTACTGGCGGGCTCCTATAATTCACCCCTCCACTTT. Translating gives CASRGGVLAGSYNSPLHF.

This clone was seen once. The rearrangement joins TRBV18 to TRBJ1-4; the match to TRBD1 covers 7 bases. In germline, CDR1 is KGHSH, CDR2 LQKENI. CDR3 length: 14 amino acids. The trim removed 3 bases at V and 7 bases at J, leaving 5 bases unmatched. CDR3 residues: CASSPGTAGEKLFF. The CDR3 nucleotides are TGTGCCAGCTCACCCGGGACAGCGGGTGAAAAACTGTTTTTT.

The V call is TRBV6-1, the J call TRBJ1-6; no reliable D call. The V and J ends lost 2 bases and 10 bases respectively, with 15 bases between them. Germline CDR1 MNHNS, CDR2 SASEGT. The CDR3 consists of 15 residues. CDR3 in amino acids: CASSELYPAGSPLHF. The CDR3 region has the DNA TGTGCCAGCAGTGAACTGTACCCGGCGGGGTCACCCCTCCACTTT.

The rearrangement links TRBV7-9 to TRBJ1-5; D is possibly TRBD1 (6 bases). This CDR3 region has 14 residues. Per the germline V gene, CDR1 is SEHNR and CDR2 is FQNEAQ (reference sequence). The V and J ends lost 1 base and 4 bases respectively, with 8 bases between them. The CDR3: CASSLGTANQPQHF. The CDR3 coding sequence is TGTGCCAGCAGCTTAGGGACAGCGAATCAGCCCCAGCATTTT.

The chain uses TRBV6-2 or TRBV6-3 and TRBJ2-1, with 11 bases aligning to TRBD2. Per germline, CDR1 MNHEY and CDR2 SVGEGT. This CDR3 spans 16 amino acids. V shed 0 bases and J 7 bases; nucleotides not matched to a gene: 5. CDR3 region: CASSYSDSGRGNEQFF. The DNA for the CDR3 is TGTGCCAGCAGTTACTCGGATAGCGGGAGGGGGAATGAGCAGTTCTTC.

CDR3 nucleotides: TGTGCCAGCAGTTACAACAGCATTGTCAAAGCTTTCTTT. Translated: CASSYNSIVKAFF. The J gene is TRBJ1-1, the V gene TRBV6-2 or TRBV6-3, with D unresolved. V lost 2 bases, J lost 9 bases, and 13 bases lay in between. Germline V lookup: CDR1 MNHEY, CDR2 SVGEGT. The CDR3 extends over 13 amino acids.

This sequence joins TRBV6-1 and TRBJ1-5, with TRBD1 as a possible D gene (5 bases). Germline V gene lookup returns CDR1 MNHNS and CDR2 SASEGT. V dropped 4 bases and J dropped 5 bases, with 21 bases sitting between them. This CDR3 is built from 17 residues. Here the CDR3 DNA reads TGTGCCAGCAGTGTGATGGGGGGTGGGGAGGGCGATCAGCCCCAGCATTTT. Translated, it gives CASSVMGGGEGDQPQHF.

The chain links TRBV6-5 to TRBJ1-6; 7 bases are shared with TRBD1. Germline-derived CDR1 and CDR2 are MNHEY and SVGAGI. The CDR3 has 14 residues. Trimming cost V 7 bases and J 10 bases; bases outside gene matches: 10. CDR3 amino acids: CASNRPGGNSPLHF. The CDR3 DNA sequence: TGTGCCAGCAACCGTCCAGGGGGAAACTCACCCCTCCACTTT.

The chain links TRBV28 to TRBJ2-5, with D maybe TRBD2 (5 bases). The V gene lost 7 bases and the J gene lost 5 bases, with 17 bases spanning the gap. The CDR3 loop spans 14 amino acids. CDR1 is MDHEN and CDR2 is SYDVKM in the germline V gene. CDR3 residues: CASTVPGFGETQYF. The CDR3 coding sequence is TGTGCCAGCACCGTCCCGGGGTTTGGGGAGACCCAGTACTTC. The whole variable domain, filled in from reference TRBV28 and TRBJ2-5, reads DVKVTQSSRYLVKRTGEKVFLECVQDMDHENMFWYRQDPGLGLRLIYFSYDVKMKEKGDIPEGYSVSREKKERFSLILESASTNQTSMYLCASTVPGFGETQYFGPGTRLLVL.

Concerning this clone itself: The junction and the germline gene differ at one end; a read error may be behind it. CDR3 nucleotide sequence: TGTGCCAGCAGTGAGGATCGAGCGCACGGGGAGGTCTTC. This encodes CASSEDRAHGEVF. V and J are TRBV6-1 and TRBJ2-1; tentatively, D is TRBD2 (6 bases). The CDR3 extends over 13 amino acids. Germline CDR1 reads MNHNS; CDR2 reads SASEGT.